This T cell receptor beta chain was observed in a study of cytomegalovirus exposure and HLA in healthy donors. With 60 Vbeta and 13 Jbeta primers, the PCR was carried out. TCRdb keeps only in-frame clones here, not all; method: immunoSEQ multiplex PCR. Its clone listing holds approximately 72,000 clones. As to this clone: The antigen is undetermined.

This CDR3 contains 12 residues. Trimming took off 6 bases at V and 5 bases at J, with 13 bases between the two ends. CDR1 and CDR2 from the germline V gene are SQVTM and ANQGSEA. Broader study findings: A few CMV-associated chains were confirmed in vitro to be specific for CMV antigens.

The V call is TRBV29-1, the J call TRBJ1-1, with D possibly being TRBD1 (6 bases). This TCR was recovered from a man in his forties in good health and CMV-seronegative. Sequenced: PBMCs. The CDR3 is CSVIRGGTEAFF. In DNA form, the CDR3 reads TGCAGCGTGATCAGGGGAGGGACTGAAGCTTTCTTT.